The 5 T cell receptor beta chains reported below all come from one sample, sequenced in a study of blood T cell repertoires in COVID-19. TCRdb's copy holds only in-frame clones and misses some; the assay was immunoSEQ multiplex PCR. The data show roughly 24,000 clones, about nine tenths seen once. Sequencing input: peripheral blood. These receptors all stem from a woman in her 70s with active COVID-19.

This chain connects TRBV2 to TRBJ2-7; 11 bases map to TRBD2. The CDR3 totals 16 residues. With V trimmed by 7 bases and J by 2 bases, 10 bases remained unmatched. Germline CDR1 SNHLY, CDR2 FYNNEI. CDR3: CASTQQTSGAPYEQYF. CDR3 in DNA: TGTGCCAGCACCCAACAGACTAGCGGGGCCCCCTACGAGCAGTACTTC.

This chain's CDR3 is CASRQTSGRWGDTQYF. The CDR3, as DNA: TGTGCCAGTAGACAAACTAGCGGTCGTTGGGGAGATACGCAGTATTTT. This chain links TRBV19 with TRBJ2-3; 8 nucleotides line up with TRBD2. The CDR3 spans 16 residues. V lost 6 bases to trimming and J lost 5 bases; unmatched junction nucleotides: 13. The germline V gene encodes CDR1 LNHDA and CDR2 SQIVND (reference sequence).

The rearrangement uses TRBV6-5 and TRBJ2-7; 10 bases line up with TRBD2. V was pared by 6 bases and J by 2 bases, with 1 base of the junction left unmatched. CDR3 length equals 13 residues. Germline CDR1 is MNHEY and CDR2 is SVGAGI. The DNA for the CDR3 is TGTGCCAGCAGACTAGCGGGGACCTACGAGCAGTACTTC. Its protein is CASRLAGTYEQYF.

The J gene is TRBJ2-2, the V gene TRBV4-1; a possible D gene is TRBD1 (6 bases). V lost 5 bases, J lost 6 bases, and 16 bases lay in between. Germline CDR1 and CDR2: MGHRA and YSYEKL. The CDR3 loop spans 15 amino acids. The CDR3 loop is CASSFYQGIPGELFF. CDR3 nucleotides: TGCGCCAGCAGCTTCTACCAGGGGATCCCCGGGGAGCTGTTTTTT.

This clone was seen only once. The V call is TRBV12-5, the J call TRBJ2-3; a possible D gene is TRBD1 (6 bases). CDR1 and CDR2 (germline): LGHNT, FRNRAP. Trimming pared 5 bases from V and 1 base from J, leaving 16 bases between. The CDR3 loop spans 16 amino acids. Here the CDR3 reads CASGPETGSGTDTQYF. CDR3 bases: TGTGCTAGTGGTCCGGAGACAGGCTCGGGCACAGATACGCAGTATTTT.